A selection of T cell receptor beta chains follows, all from one sample in a study of blood T cells in healthy people across ages. TCRdb used MiXCR to reprocess the 5' RACE reads, holding one entry per CDR3 protein. The sample has approximately 320,000 distinct CDR3 sequences; 25% to 30% are singletons. Material for sequencing was blood. The source is a woman aged 70 to 79 in good health. Both conserved end residues are part of each CDR3. The D gene is left open where the match is weak. Only part of the rows carry a size: once, few, many, or a class if the clone is expanded.

v_call: TRBV20-1
d_call: TRBD2
clone_size: NA
j_call: TRBJ2-1
cdr3_nt: TGCAGTGCTAGTCCCGCCGGGACTAGCGGTTACAATGAGCAGTTCTTC
cdr3_aa: CSASPAGTSGYNEQFF

v_call: TRBV12-3/TRBV12-4
d_call: NA
clone_size: NA
j_call: TRBJ1-1
cdr3_nt: TGTGCCAGCAGTTTTTCGGATTTCGGCACTGAAGCTTTCTTT
cdr3_aa: CASSFSDFGTEAFF

v_call: TRBV28
d_call: NA
clone_size: many
j_call: TRBJ2-7
cdr3_nt: TGTGCCAGCAGTCCCATCATCTACGAGCAGTACTTC
cdr3_aa: CASSPIIYEQYF

v_call: TRBV5-5
d_call: NA
clone_size: NA
j_call: TRBJ2-5
cdr3_nt: TGTGCCAGCAGCTTGTGGTGGGAGCCCTTGACTGACCCTCAAGAGACCCAGTACTTC
cdr3_aa: CASSLWWEPLTDPQETQYF

v_call: TRBV6-5
d_call: NA
clone_size: NA
j_call: TRBJ1-5
cdr3_nt: TGTGCCAGCAGCACAGGTCGCAATCAGCCCCAGCATTTT
cdr3_aa: CASSTGRNQPQHF

v_call: TRBV5-1
d_call: NA
clone_size: NA
j_call: TRBJ2-3
cdr3_nt: TGCGCCAGCAGCTTGGGCAGTTCGCGGTACCCTAGCACAGATACGCAGTATTTT
cdr3_aa: CASSLGSSRYPSTDTQYF

v_call: TRBV28
d_call: NA
clone_size: few
j_call: TRBJ1-1
cdr3_nt: TGTGCCAGCAGCGAACACACAGGGAACACTGAAACTTTCTTT
cdr3_aa: CASSEHTGNTETFF

v_call: TRBV20-1
d_call: NA
clone_size: many
j_call: TRBJ1-2
cdr3_nt: TGCAGTGCTCGAGACAGCTATGGCTACACCTTC
cdr3_aa: CSARDSYGYTF

v_call: TRBV29-1
d_call: TRBD1
clone_size: few
j_call: TRBJ2-5
cdr3_nt: TGCAGCGCCATTGACAGGGTAGAGACCCAGTACTTC
cdr3_aa: CSAIDRVETQYF

v_call: TRBV27
d_call: NA
clone_size: few
j_call: TRBJ1-6
cdr3_nt: TGTGCCAGCAGTTTAACCAGAAATAATTCACCCCTCCACTTT
cdr3_aa: CASSLTRNNSPLHF

v_call: TRBV7-2
d_call: NA
clone_size: NA
j_call: TRBJ2-6
cdr3_nt: TGTGCCAGCAGCTTAGTCACTCGAAGCGGCTCTGGGGCCAACGTCCTGACTTTC
cdr3_aa: CASSLVTRSGSGANVLTF

v_call: TRBV7-8
d_call: NA
clone_size: few
j_call: TRBJ2-6
cdr3_nt: TGTGCCAGCAGCTTAGGGATGAACTCTGGGGCCAACGTCCTGACTTTC
cdr3_aa: CASSLGMNSGANVLTF

v_call: TRBV5-1
d_call: NA
clone_size: NA
j_call: TRBJ2-5
cdr3_nt: TGCGCCAGCAGGGACTCCTCCCAAGAGACCCAGTACTTC
cdr3_aa: CASRDSSQETQYF

v_call: TRBV6-2/TRBV6-3
d_call: NA
clone_size: NA
j_call: TRBJ2-5
cdr3_nt: TGTGCCGGCAGTCAGCCCGGAGGCGGATGGGGAGAGACCCAGTACTTC
cdr3_aa: CAGSQPGGGWGETQYF

v_call: TRBV7-9
d_call: TRBD2
clone_size: NA
j_call: TRBJ2-1
cdr3_nt: TGTGCCAGCAGCACGGGACTAGCGGGAGCTGAGCAGTTCTTC
cdr3_aa: CASSTGLAGAEQFF

v_call: TRBV29-1
d_call: TRBD2
clone_size: many
j_call: TRBJ2-5
cdr3_nt: TGCAGCGTTGACCCGGGACTAGCGAAACAAGAGACCCAGTACTTC
cdr3_aa: CSVDPGLAKQETQYF

v_call: TRBV4-3
d_call: NA
clone_size: NA
j_call: TRBJ1-3
cdr3_nt: TGCGCCAGCAGCCAAGGGGGAAGCGTTAGCTCTGGAAACACCATATATTTT
cdr3_aa: CASSQGGSVSSGNTIYF

v_call: TRBV7-2
d_call: NA
clone_size: once
j_call: TRBJ2-1
cdr3_nt: TGTGCCGGCAGCCTTCATCTAGACATTACCTACAATGAGCAGTTCTTC
cdr3_aa: CAGSLHLDITYNEQFF

v_call: TRBV3-1
d_call: TRBD1
clone_size: few
j_call: TRBJ2-1
cdr3_nt: TGTGCCAGCAGCCCCCCGGGACAGGGTAGCAATGAGCAGTTCTTC
cdr3_aa: CASSPPGQGSNEQFF

v_call: TRBV28
d_call: NA
clone_size: many
j_call: TRBJ2-6
cdr3_nt: TGTGCCAGCAGGGTGGGAGGAGTCTCTGGGGCCAACGTCCTGACTTTC
cdr3_aa: CASRVGGVSGANVLTF

v_call: TRBV7-9
d_call: TRBD1
clone_size: few
j_call: TRBJ1-1
cdr3_nt: TGTGCCAGCAGCTCCGGGACAGCCAGTGCTTTTAACACTGAAGCTTTCTTT
cdr3_aa: CASSSGTASAFNTEAFF

v_call: TRBV28
d_call: NA
clone_size: NA
j_call: TRBJ2-5
cdr3_nt: TGTGCCAGCGGAAACTCCCTCGGTTGGACGGAGACCCAGTACTTC
cdr3_aa: CASGNSLGWTETQYF

v_call: TRBV7-3
d_call: NA
clone_size: few
j_call: TRBJ2-5
cdr3_nt: TGTGCCAGCAGCTCCACAGCCCAGGAGACCCAGTACTTC
cdr3_aa: CASSSTAQETQYF

v_call: TRBV4-3
d_call: TRBD2
clone_size: NA
j_call: TRBJ2-1
cdr3_nt: TGCGCCAGCAGCCGAGAAGCGGGAGGGGGATATCTTAGCTCCTACAATGAGCAGTTCTTC
cdr3_aa: CASSREAGGGYLSSYNEQFF

v_call: TRBV27
d_call: TRBD2
clone_size: few
j_call: TRBJ2-1
cdr3_nt: TGTGCCAGCAGTCCGCTAGCGGGAGGGCCCAATGAGCAGTTCTTC
cdr3_aa: CASSPLAGGPNEQFF

v_call: TRBV29-1
d_call: NA
clone_size: NA
j_call: TRBJ1-2
cdr3_nt: TGCAGCACAGATTCTGGGGTTAACTATGGCTACACCTTC
cdr3_aa: CSTDSGVNYGYTF

v_call: TRBV28
d_call: NA
clone_size: NA
j_call: TRBJ2-5
cdr3_nt: TGTGCCAGCAGCTTTTGGCAGCAGACCCAGTACTTC
cdr3_aa: CASSFWQQTQYF

v_call: TRBV28
d_call: TRBD2
clone_size: many
j_call: TRBJ2-1
cdr3_nt: TGTGCCAGCAGTGACGTCGGGACTAGCGGGAGGTTCTGGAATGAGCAGTTCTTC
cdr3_aa: CASSDVGTSGRFWNEQFF

v_call: TRBV3-1
d_call: TRBD2
clone_size: few
j_call: TRBJ2-7
cdr3_nt: TGTGCCAGCAGCCAGACTAGCGGGGGAGCCTACGAGCAGTACTTC
cdr3_aa: CASSQTSGGAYEQYF

v_call: TRBV7-9
d_call: TRBD2
clone_size: NA
j_call: TRBJ2-1
cdr3_nt: TGTGCCAGCAGCTTGAGGACTAGCAATAACAATGAGCAGTTCTTC
cdr3_aa: CASSLRTSNNNEQFF

v_call: TRBV28
d_call: TRBD1
clone_size: many
j_call: TRBJ2-7
cdr3_nt: TGTGCCAGCAGTCCCCGACAGGGCCAGGGCGGGTTCTACGAGCAGTACTTC
cdr3_aa: CASSPRQGQGGFYEQYF

v_call: TRBV6-2/TRBV6-3
d_call: NA
clone_size: NA
j_call: TRBJ1-1
cdr3_nt: TGTGCCAGCAGCTTACAGGCGACAGGTAAAACTGAAGCTTTCTTT
cdr3_aa: CASSLQATGKTEAFF

v_call: TRBV20-1
d_call: NA
clone_size: NA
j_call: TRBJ1-1
cdr3_nt: TGCAGTGCTAGTTTCAGCGGGGGGACTGAAGCTTTCTTT
cdr3_aa: CSASFSGGTEAFF

v_call: TRBV28
d_call: TRBD1
clone_size: large
j_call: TRBJ1-6
cdr3_nt: TGTGCCAGCAGGCCGGGACAGGGAGGTTCACCCCTCCACTTT
cdr3_aa: CASRPGQGGSPLHF

v_call: TRBV7-2
d_call: TRBD2
clone_size: many
j_call: TRBJ2-3
cdr3_nt: TGTGCCAGCAGCCCCCGGACTAGCGGGAGAGGGCTTTCTAGCACAGATACGCAGTATTTT
cdr3_aa: CASSPRTSGRGLSSTDTQYF